This passage covers 19 T cell receptor beta chains from one sample sequenced in a study of T cell responses to AZD1222 COVID-19 vaccine (dated by TCRdb to the early 2020s). What the time point label conveys for this sample: baseline before first vaccination. Library preparation employed the immunoSEQ multiplex PCR assay. Imported from immuneACCESS, the table was reduced by TCRdb to in-frame sequences with V and J called. These copies leave out some clones; in studies compared against another copy, an unresolved V gene accounts for under half, and the cause of the remainder is not known. The sample table holds approximately 150,000 clones, of which approximately 89% were seen once. The ten largest clonotypes hold 5% of the sample. The sequencing used peripheral blood, collected on day 0 of AZD1222 vaccination. The receptors were gathered from an adult in good health.

The V gene is TRBV24-1, the J gene TRBJ2-3, with 8 bases that match TRBD2. V was pared by 3 bases and J by 0 bases, with 4 bases of the junction left unmatched. Per the germline V gene, CDR1 is KGHDR and CDR2 is SFDVKD. The CDR3 totals 16 residues. CDR3 DNA: TGTGCCACCAGTGATCATAGCGGGATTAGCACAGATACGCAGTATTTT. It translates to CATSDHSGISTDTQYF.

This clone was seen a few times. CDR3 nucleotides: TGTGCCAGCAAGGGCACTGAAGCTTTCTTT. Protein product: CASKGTEAFF. The rearrangement joins TRBV27 to TRBJ1-1, with D uncertain. Germline assignment: CDR1 MNHEY and CDR2 SMNVEV (reference sequence). Trimming took 7 bases from V and 4 from J, leaving 4 bases between them. The CDR3 sequence is 10 residues long.

The chain links TRBV19 to TRBJ1-1; perhaps TRBD1 as D (5 bases). The germline V gene has CDR1 LNHDA and CDR2 SQIVND (reference sequence). The CDR3 extends over 12 amino acids. V was shortened by 7 bases and J by 7 bases, with 13 bases between the two germline ends. The CDR3 here is CASTRSTGEAFF. The CDR3 bases are TGTGCCAGTACGAGGAGCACAGGTGAAGCTTTCTTT.

The chain uses TRBV27 and TRBJ2-7; TRBD1 aligns across 11 bases. CDR1 and CDR2 from the germline V gene are MNHEY and SMNVEV (reference sequence). There are 15 residues in the CDR3. V lost 6 bases and J lost 4; bases outside the gene matches: 8. The CDR3 sequence is CASSSPGTGGYEQYF. The CDR3, as DNA: TGTGCCAGCAGCTCACCCGGGACAGGGGGGTACGAGCAGTACTTC.

The V call is TRBV11-2, the J call TRBJ2-3; TRBD1 matches at 11 bases. CDR3 length: 15 amino acids. V shed 1 base and J 6 bases; nucleotides not matched to a gene: 3. CDR1 is SGHAT and CDR2 is FQNNGV in the germline V gene. The CDR3 bases are TGTGCCAGCAGCTTAGGGACAGGGGGCCCGGATACGCAGTATTTT. This encodes CASSLGTGGPDTQYF.

This chain uses TRBV14 with TRBJ2-1; TRBD1 matches at 10 bases. CDR1 SGHDN and CDR2 FVKESK come from the germline V gene. V shed 0 bases, J shed 8 bases, and the junction held 7 bases outside the gene matches. The CDR3 covers 16 residues. CDR3 sequence: CASSQEKGTGVHEQFF. CDR3 coding DNA: TGTGCCAGCAGCCAAGAAAAGGGGACAGGGGTTCATGAGCAGTTCTTC.

This sequence joins TRBV4-1 and TRBJ1-4, with 8 positions matching TRBD1. Germline lookup yields CDR1 MGHRA and CDR2 YSYEKL. The CDR3 length is 15 residues. J lost 4 bases, V lost 6 bases, and 7 bases had no gene match. The CDR3 protein is CASRGRQGNNEKLFF. The CDR3 coding sequence is TGCGCCAGCAGAGGCAGACAGGGGAATAATGAAAAACTGTTTTTT.

J is TRBJ2-5 and V is TRBV7-9, with TRBD1 matching over 8 bases. CDR1 and CDR2 from the germline V gene are SEHNR and FQNEAQ (reference sequence). J was trimmed by 5 bases and V by 5 bases; bases with no gene match: 10. This CDR3 comprises 15 residues. CDR3 nucleotides: TGTGCCAGCAGCCGACTAGGACAGGGAGGTGAGACCCAGTACTTC. Translated: CASSRLGQGGETQYF.

J is TRBJ2-3 and V is TRBV18; D may be TRBD2 (6 bases). This CDR3 spans 13 amino acids. Between the trimmed V and J ends, which lost 5 bases and 6 bases, there was a span of 12 bases. Germline-derived CDR1 and CDR2 are KGHSH and LQKENI. DNA for the CDR3: TGTGCCAGCTCAGCGGAGGAGGGGGATACGCAGTATTTT. It is translated as CASSAEEGDTQYF.

This chain links TRBV29-1 with TRBJ1-2, with D possibly matching TRBD1 (6 bases). V lost 8 bases and J lost 7, with 14 bases in between. The CDR3 sequence is 11 residues long. CDR1 is SQVTM, CDR2 ANQGSEA, per germline. CDR3: CSFAQGVGYTF. The DNA of the CDR3 is TGCAGCTTTGCACAGGGAGTTGGCTACACCTTC. The full variable domain, in which reference TRBV29-1 and TRBJ1-2 provide the parts outside the CDR3, is SAVISQKPSRDICQRGTSLTIQCQVDSQVTMMFWYRQQPGQSLTLIATANQGSEATYESGFVIDKFPISRPNLTFSTLTVSNMSPEDSSIYLCSFAQGVGYTFGSGTRLTVV.

This chain joins TRBV4-2 and TRBJ1-5; TRBD1 is a possible D gene (5 bases). V lost 0 bases and J 0 bases, leaving 12 bases between the germline ends. The CDR3 is 17 residues long. Germline-derived CDR1 and CDR2 are LGHNA and YNFKEQ. This CDR3 reads CASSQDTGPVSNQPQHF. The CDR3 nucleotides are TGTGCCAGCAGCCAAGATACGGGGCCAGTTAGCAATCAGCCCCAGCATTTT.

CDR3 coding DNA: TGTGCCAGCAGTTACCTCGGGACAGGGAAGGCCGAGCAGTACTTC. Its protein product is CASSYLGTGKAEQYF. This chain uses TRBV6-5 with TRBJ2-7; 9 bases map to TRBD1. Germline assignment: CDR1 MNHEY and CDR2 SVGAGI. The CDR3 has 15 residues. The ends lost 2 bases at V and 6 bases at J; junction bases unmatched: 8.

The rearrangement joins TRBV15 to TRBJ1-2; D might be TRBD1 (6 bases). Trimming took off 1 base at V and 2 bases at J, with 17 bases between the two ends. Germline V gene data show CDR1 as LNHNV and CDR2 as YYDKDF (reference sequence). This CDR3 is 17 amino acids long. The CDR3 DNA sequence: TGTGCCACCAGCAGAGTACCGGGGACACCGAAAAACTATGGCTACACCTTC. Translation: CATSRVPGTPKNYGYTF.

V usage is TRBV19 and J usage is TRBJ2-4; 8 bases are a match to TRBD1. Germline CDR1 is LNHDA and CDR2 is SQIVND (reference sequence). The CDR3 runs to 13 residues. V lost 5 bases and J lost 8; bases outside the gene matches: 5. This CDR3 reads CASSQGARDIQYF. The DNA of the CDR3 is TGTGCCAGTAGTCAGGGGGCTCGGGACATTCAGTACTTC.

V and J are TRBV6-1 and TRBJ1-5; D is perhaps TRBD1 (6 bases). V lost 1 base, J lost 6 bases, and 10 bases lay in between. Germline values: CDR1 MNHNS, CDR2 SASEGT. The CDR3 is made up of 14 amino acids. The CDR3 sequence is CASSEGGQGQPQHF. In DNA, the CDR3 is TGTGCCAGCAGTGAAGGGGGGCAAGGTCAGCCCCAGCATTTT.

The V gene is TRBV7-8, the J gene TRBJ2-6; 8 bases map to TRBD1. Germline trimming cut 2 bases from V and 1 base from J; bases unmatched to any gene: 7. The CDR3 contains 18 residues. Germline CDR1 is SGHVS and CDR2 is FQNEAQ. The CDR3 sequence: CASSLYGQGRSGANVLTF. The CDR3 DNA sequence: TGTGCCAGCAGCTTATACGGACAGGGCAGGTCTGGGGCCAACGTCCTGACTTTC.

This clone is a singleton in its sample. V is TRBV18 and J is TRBJ2-1; possible D gene TRBD2, 6 bases. CDR1 and CDR2 from the germline V gene are KGHSH and LQKENI. The length of the CDR3 is 14 residues. V lost 0 bases and J 6 bases, leaving 9 bases between the germline ends. The CDR3 here is CASSPPGLSNEQFF. In nucleotides, the CDR3 is TGTGCCAGCTCACCACCGGGACTTTCCAATGAGCAGTTCTTC.

V gene TRBV5-1 combines with J gene TRBJ2-7, with D perhaps given as TRBD1 or TRBD2 (5 bases each). The CDR3 is made up of 14 amino acids. CDR1 and CDR2 (germline): SGHRS, YFSETQ. V shed 4 bases and J shed 4 bases, with 15 bases lying between them. CDR3 nucleotide sequence: TGCGCCAGCAGCATCCGGGACGGGATTTACGAGCAGTACTTC. Protein sequence: CASSIRDGIYEQYF.

The genes are TRBV4-3 and TRBJ1-4; no definite D call. Trimming took off 0 bases at V and 5 bases at J, with 10 bases between the two ends. The CDR3 is 15 amino acids. The germline V gene encodes CDR1 LGHNA and CDR2 YSLEER. CDR3: CASSQDTRPNEKLFF. As DNA, the CDR3 is TGCGCCAGCAGCCAAGATACCCGGCCGAATGAAAAACTGTTTTTT.